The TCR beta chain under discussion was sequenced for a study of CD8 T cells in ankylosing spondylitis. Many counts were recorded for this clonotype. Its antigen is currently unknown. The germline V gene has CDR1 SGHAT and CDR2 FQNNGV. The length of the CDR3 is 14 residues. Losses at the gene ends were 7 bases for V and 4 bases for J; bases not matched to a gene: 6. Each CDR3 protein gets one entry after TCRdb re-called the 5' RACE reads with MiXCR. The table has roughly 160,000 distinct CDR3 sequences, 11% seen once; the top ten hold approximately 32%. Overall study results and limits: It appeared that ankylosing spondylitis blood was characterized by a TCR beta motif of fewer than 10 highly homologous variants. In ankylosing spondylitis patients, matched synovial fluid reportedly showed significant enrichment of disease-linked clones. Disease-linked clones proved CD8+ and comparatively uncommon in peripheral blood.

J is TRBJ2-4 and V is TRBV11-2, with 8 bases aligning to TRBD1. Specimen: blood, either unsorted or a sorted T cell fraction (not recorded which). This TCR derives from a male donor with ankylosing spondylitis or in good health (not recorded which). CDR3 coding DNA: TGTGCCAGCATGGGTCGGACAGGGAAAAACATTCAGTACTTC. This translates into CASMGRTGKNIQYF.